This TCR beta chain was obtained from a study of T cell responses to AZD1222 COVID-19 vaccine. The study's findings and limits: Targets within unmutated variant regions were reportedly found for nearly half of spike-specific TCRs. After two AZD1222 doses, spike-specific TCR breadth and depth rose versus day 0. Donors skewed white British and female; clonal diversity was possibly underestimated. At study baseline, merely several AZD1222 recipients were seropositive.

The CDR3 covers 15 residues. Germline V gene sequence: CDR1 LNHNV, CDR2 YYDKDF (reference sequence). V dropped 0 bases and J dropped 2 bases, with 11 bases sitting between them. Remarks on this clone: What it recognizes is unknown.

Clones were sequenced by immunoSEQ multiplex PCR, and TCRdb holds only the in-frame ones, with some missing. Of approximately 150,000 clones in the sample, 91% were seen once. The receptor's source is an adult in good health. This sequence joins TRBV15 and TRBJ2-7; no clear D. The material was peripheral blood, obtained on day 0 of AZD1222 vaccination. CDR3 residues: CATSRDVQITYEQYF. DNA for the CDR3: TGTGCCACCAGCAGAGATGTACAGATCACCTACGAGCAGTACTTC.